Listed below are T cell receptor beta chains from one sample, sequenced in a study of cytomegalovirus exposure and HLA in healthy donors. Profiled with immunoSEQ multiplex PCR; TCRdb holds only in-frame clones, not every one. The sample contains 90,000 to 120,000 clones, 65% to 85% of which appear only once. Sequencing input: PBMCs. These receptors came from a young man in good health and CMV-seronegative. Each CDR3 is given with its conserved first and last residue. A D gene is named only where the DNA matches it firmly. Size is stated for part of the rows, as once, few or many counts, or as a class when the clone is expanded.

.	TRBV7-9	few	TRBJ2-3	TGTGCCAGCAGCTTAGGTGGTGACTATAGACACACAGATACGCAGTATTTT	CASSLGGDYRHTDTQYF
.	TRBV7-8	.	TRBJ2-5	TGTGCCAGCAGCTCGCAAGAGACCCAGTACTTC	CASSSQETQYF
TRBD2	TRBV4-3	.	TRBJ2-7	TGCGCCAGCAGCCAAGATGGGGGGGGAACCTACGAGCAGTACTTC	CASSQDGGGTYEQYF
.	TRBV19	.	TRBJ1-1	TGTGCCAGTAGTGAGTGGCCCCCCGAGGGTGAAGCTTTCTTT	CASSEWPPEGEAFF
TRBD2	TRBV2	.	TRBJ2-7	TGTGCCAGCAGTGAAGAGCGGGGGGGGACCCACGAGCAGTACTTC	CASSEERGGTHEQYF
TRBD1	TRBV7-2	.	TRBJ2-4	TGTGCCAGCAGCTTCGACAGGGGGGAGAACATTCAGTACTTC	CASSFDRGENIQYF
.	TRBV9	.	TRBJ1-3	TGTGCCAGCAGCGTCAGCCAGGAGGACTCTGGAAACACCATATATTTT	CASSVSQEDSGNTIYF
TRBD1	TRBV6-6	.	TRBJ1-5	TGTGCCAGCAGTTACGGGACAGGGCGAACCAATCAGCCCCAGCATTTT	CASSYGTGRTNQPQHF
TRBD1	TRBV2	.	TRBJ1-6	TGTGCCAGCAGTGTGGTCTGGACAGGGGACTCACCCCTCCACTTT	CASSVVWTGDSPLHF
TRBD1	TRBV19	.	TRBJ2-1	TGTGCCAGTAGTACCTGGGGTAGACAGGGCGAGCAGTTCTTC	CASSTWGRQGEQFF
.	TRBV19	.	TRBJ1-1	TGTGCCAGTAGTATAGTGGCCACTGAAGCTTTCTTT	CASSIVATEAFF
.	TRBV9	.	TRBJ2-2	TGTGCCAGCAGCGGGGGGGACGGGGAGCTGTTTTTT	CASSGGDGELFF
.	TRBV7-2	.	TRBJ2-7	TGTGCCAGCAGTACTACAGGGTTTGAGCAGTACTTC	CASSTTGFEQYF
.	TRBV7-3	few	TRBJ2-3	TGTGCCAGCAGCTCGGTCGGGGGAGATACGCAGTATTTT	CASSSVGGDTQYF
TRBD1	TRBV6-6	.	TRBJ2-5	TGTGCCAGCACTCAGGGGGCGTTCGGGACCCAGTACTTC	CASTQGAFGTQYF
.	TRBV11-2	.	TRBJ1-6	TGTGCCAGCAGCTTATCTCCCCCACCCCTCCACTTT	CASSLSPPPLHF
.	TRBV20-1	.	TRBJ1-3	TGCAGTGCCCAGATTGGCAACACCATATATTTT	CSAQIGNTIYF
TRBD2	TRBV5-1	once	TRBJ2-1	TGCGCCAGCAGGAGCGAAGGACTAGCGGGGGGTGAGCAGTTCTTC	CASRSEGLAGGEQFF
TRBD1	TRBV6-1	.	TRBJ1-5	TGTGCCAGCAATCCTGGACAGGGCCTTAATCAGCCCCAGCATTTT	CASNPGQGLNQPQHF
.	TRBV15	.	TRBJ2-3	TGTGCCACCAGCAGAGGCCCCGGGGGGCCGGGGGATACGCAGTATTTT	CATSRGPGGPGDTQYF
TRBD1	TRBV28	.	TRBJ2-2	TGTGCCAGCAGTTTCCCTGGACAGGGGGGCACCGGGGAGCTGTTTTTT	CASSFPGQGGTGELFF
.	TRBV2	many	TRBJ1-2	TGTGCCAGCAGTGACCGGGACAAGGGACGGGGCTACACCTTC	CASSDRDKGRGYTF
.	TRBV19	.	TRBJ2-5	TGTGCCAGTAGGCGGGGTGGCAGACCTCAAGAGACCCAGTACTTC	CASRRGGRPQETQYF
TRBD1	TRBV6-1	once	TRBJ2-4	TGTGCCAGCAGCGGTGACAGGGGAATCAAAAACATTCAGTACTTC	CASSGDRGIKNIQYF
.	TRBV10-1	.	TRBJ2-5	TGCGCCAGCAGTGAGAGGGAGCAAGAGACCCAGTACTTC	CASSEREQETQYF
.	TRBV29-1	.	TRBJ1-2	TGCAGCGTTGTCAGGCCTCCGAAGAACATCTATGGCTACACCTTC	CSVVRPPKNIYGYTF
.	TRBV7-8	.	TRBJ1-2	TGTGCCAGCAGCTTAGGATCAGGTCGAAGCTATGGCTACACCTTC	CASSLGSGRSYGYTF
.	TRBV4-1	.	TRBJ1-5	TGCGCCAGCAGCCTTAGGGGTATGGACGGTCCCTATCAGCCCCAGCATTTT	CASSLRGMDGPYQPQHF
TRBD2	TRBV7-8	.	TRBJ2-7	TGTGCCAGCAGCTTAGATCCGGGAGGCTACGAGCAGTACTTC	CASSLDPGGYEQYF
.	TRBV29-1	.	TRBJ2-7	TGCAGCGCACGGAGAGGCTACGAGCAGTACTTC	CSARRGYEQYF
.	TRBV2	few	TRBJ1-2	TGTGCCAGCAGGGGAGTCAGCTACTATGGCTACACCTTC	CASRGVSYYGYTF
TRBD2	TRBV7-8	.	TRBJ2-5	TGTGCCAGCAGCTCTGCCGGGACTATGAGAGAGACCCAGTACTTC	CASSSAGTMRETQYF
.	TRBV19	.	TRBJ1-5	TGTGCCAGTAGGCGTTCCGGCAGGGTAACGGATCAGCCCCAGCATTTT	CASRRSGRVTDQPQHF
.	TRBV27	.	TRBJ2-3	TGTGCCAGCAGTTTACGCGGGGCCGATACGCAGTATTTT	CASSLRGADTQYF
TRBD1	TRBV7-2	.	TRBJ1-4	TGTGCCAGCAGCTTAACAGGGGCAACTAATGAAAAACTGTTTTTT	CASSLTGATNEKLFF
TRBD1	TRBV9	once	TRBJ1-2	TGTGCCAGCAGCGCAGGGGACAGGGTTGACTATGGCTACACCTTC	CASSAGDRVDYGYTF
.	TRBV5-1	.	TRBJ2-6	TGCGCCAGCAGCCGGGACACCAACTCTGGGGCCAACGTCCTGACTTTC	CASSRDTNSGANVLTF
TRBD1	TRBV27	once	TRBJ2-5	TGTGCCAGCAGAGCTAGCCGGGACAGGGGACACTGGAAGCAGTACTTC	CASRASRDRGHWKQYF
TRBD1	TRBV6-5	.	TRBJ2-2	TGTGCCAGCAGCTCCGGGACAGGGAACACCGGGGAGCTGTTTTTT	CASSSGTGNTGELFF
TRBD2	TRBV29-1	.	TRBJ2-1	TGCAGCGTCGGGACTAGCAGCCCTCTTAATGAGCAGTTCTTC	CSVGTSSPLNEQFF
TRBD2	TRBV7-9	.	TRBJ2-1	TGTGCCAGCAGCTTACGCGGGAGCTCCTACAATGAGCAGTTCTTC	CASSLRGSSYNEQFF
.	TRBV19	once	TRBJ2-1	TGTGCCAGTAGTATAGGTGGGGGCCCCTACAATGAGCAGTTCTTC	CASSIGGGPYNEQFF
TRBD1	TRBV5-3	.	TRBJ1-3	TGTGCCTGGACAGGGCCCCTTTCTCGAAACACCATATATTTT	CAWTGPLSRNTIYF
.	TRBV23-1	few	TRBJ1-6	TGCGCCAGCAGTCAAGGAGGGGCGGATAATTCACCCCTCCACTTT	CASSQGGADNSPLHF
TRBD1	TRBV29-1	large	TRBJ1-4	TGCAGCGCCCAGGACAGGGAGCGTGAAAAACTGTTTTTT	CSAQDREREKLFF
TRBD1	TRBV2	.	TRBJ2-7	TGTGCCAGCACTCGGGACAGGGGAAGGGAGCAGTACTTC	CASTRDRGREQYF
.	TRBV7-2	.	TRBJ1-6	TGTGCCAGCAGCCAGCAGGTGGGGGCGCGGAATTCACCCCTCCACTTT	CASSQQVGARNSPLHF
TRBD1	TRBV19	.	TRBJ1-5	TGTGCCAGTACCGGGACAGTAAATAATCAGCCCCAGCATTTT	CASTGTVNNQPQHF
TRBD1	TRBV7-6	.	TRBJ2-1	TGTGCCAGCAGCTTATTCGGGACAGGGGTAGTGAATGAGCAGTTCTTC	CASSLFGTGVVNEQFF
TRBD2	TRBV5-8	.	TRBJ2-5	TGTGCCAGCAGCTTGGGGACTAGCGGGGGTCAAGAGACCCAGTACTTC	CASSLGTSGGQETQYF
.	TRBV15	few	TRBJ2-5	TGTGCCACCAGCGATCGGACAGTCCAAGAGACCCAGTACTTC	CATSDRTVQETQYF
TRBD2	TRBV6-5	few	TRBJ2-5	TGTGCCAGCAGTAACGGGAGGGGTGGAGAGACCCAGTACTTC	CASSNGRGGETQYF
.	TRBV21-1	.	TRBJ2-7	TGTGCCAGCAGCAAAGCTCCTCGGGGTGGGGACTACGAGCAGTACTTC	CASSKAPRGGDYEQYF
TRBD1	TRBV18	.	TRBJ2-1	TGTGCCAGCTCACTGTCTACAGGGGGACGTTACAATGAGCAGTTCTTC	CASSLSTGGRYNEQFF